This TCR beta chain was obtained from a study of cytomegalovirus exposure and HLA in healthy donors. This PCR relied on a set of 60 Vbeta primers and 13 Jbeta primers. Assay: immunoSEQ multiplex PCR; the TCRdb copy retains only in-frame clones and omits some. This listing includes approximately 100,000 clones. The trim removed 4 bases at V and 1 base at J, leaving 5 bases unmatched. The CDR3 consists of 15 residues. Germline V CDR1 and CDR2: SGHRS, YFSETQ. Regarding this clone: As yet, its antigen is unknown.

General study results and limits: CMV serostatus was the sole immune exposure information available. The productive fraction for most TCR beta V segments was about 87% or about 30% in an earlier analysis. Differences between HLA loci emerged in a later analysis of TCR association rates, with DRB1 most and HLA-C fewest. Looking again later, the authors saw that most CMV-associated TCR beta chains seemed HLA-restricted.

The sequence came from a middle-aged man in good health and CMV-seronegative. J is TRBJ1-1 and V is TRBV5-1, with TRBD1 matching 9 bases. The sample consisted of PBMCs. In DNA, the CDR3 is TGCGCCAGCAGCCAGCGGACAGGGGCGAACACTGAAGCTTTCTTT. Translation gives CASSQRTGANTEAFF.